This T cell receptor beta chain was profiled in a study of T cells after yellow fever vaccination. Whole-study context: Fractions low in cell number were prepared with SMART-Seq v4 Ultra Low Input.

V dropped 1 base and J dropped 3; count of bases not matched to a gene: 3. Germline V gives CDR1 SGHTA, CDR2 FQGNSA. This CDR3 has 14 amino acids. In regard to this clonotype: Its antigen is unknown.

TCRdb reprocessed the 5' RACE reads with MiXCR, giving one entry per CDR3 protein. The sample has some 300,000 distinct CDR3 sequences; less than 9.5% are singletons. Study results and caveats: Among all clonotypes, a small share was observed in both CD4 and CD8 compartments. The presence of abundant clonotypes contaminating from the bulk population was possible in FACS-sorted repertoires. Reappearance after the booster was seen for most primary-vaccination clones, at around 95% CD4 and around 90% CD8.

The TCR originated in a man younger than 35 who received the YFV17D yellow fever vaccine. The specimen comprised CD4+ T cells sorted from PBMCs, sampled 5 days after the yellow fever booster vaccination. The V gene is TRBV7-2, the J gene TRBJ2-7, with TRBD1 identical over 7 bases. The CDR3 nucleotides read TGTGCCAGCAGCTTAGGGGACAGCGGCTACGAGCAGTACGTC. Translating it yields CASSLGDSGYEQYV.